Here is one T cell receptor (beta chain) with its context. Each CDR3 protein gets one entry after TCRdb re-called the 5' RACE reads with MiXCR. This sample carries 30,000 to 40,000 distinct CDR3 sequences, roughly 26% of them seen once, and the ten largest clones take roughly 4%. This CDR3 is 16 amino acids long. Unmatched junction bases numbered 3, after V lost 3 bases and J lost 2 bases. Per the germline V gene, CDR1 is LNHNV and CDR2 is YYDKDF (reference sequence). The source of this sequence is a female donor with breast cancer. The sequencing input was naive CD4+ T cells sorted from a lymph node. Documented subset: naive CD4+ T cells, CD4+CD45RA+CD25-. V gene TRBV15 combines with J gene TRBJ2-6; 8 bases agree with TRBD1. For the CDR3, the DNA is TGTGCCACCAGCAGGGACAGGGCTACTGGGGCCAACGTCCTGACTTTC. As protein: CATSRDRATGANVLTF.